The text below deals with one TCR beta chain. Its antigen remains unidentified. An approximately 2.6 ml peripheral blood sample was drawn into PAXgene tubes per donor and stored at -80°C. Without T cell sorting, total RNA was isolated from whole blood using the PAXgene blood miRNA kit on an automated QIAcube. Peripheral blood from monozygotic twin pairs concordant or discordant for inflammatory bowel disease was subjected to deep TCRalpha and TCRbeta repertoire profiling with unique molecular barcoding. Smoking habits were recorded for all twin pairs, and individuals were classified as current, former or never smokers. The sample originates from a study of monozygotic twins with inflammatory bowel disease (dated by TCRdb to about 2019). General notes on the study: In total, about 28 monozygotic twin pairs made up the full study: 19 Danish pairs, all IBD-discordant, plus nine German pairs, of which four were IBD-concordant and five were IBD-discordant. The search for disease-associated traits relied mainly on comparing, within discordant pairs, IBD patients with their genetically identical healthy co-twins. Each individual had, on average, about 151 000 unique TCRalpha sequences and 181 000 unique TCRbeta sequences available for analysis.

There are 15 amino acids in the CDR3, from cysteine to phenylalanine inclusive. No nucleotide data were recorded. CDR1 and CDR2 (MNHEY, SVGAGI) derive from the germline V gene. Here is what the overall study found, with its caveats: No single strong signal or clonotype linked to IBD turned up in the results, so the idea that one exists was not supported. Repertoire similarity did not differ between concordant and discordant twins, possibly due to limited statistical power. Because patients were on differing immunosuppressive treatments, the repertoires may have picked up extra background noise and inter-individual variability. IBD patients had lower TCRbeta repertoire diversity, measured by the inverse Simpson index, than their healthy co-twins. IBD patients shared fewer clonotypes with other individuals than healthy twins did, most markedly in patients showing signs of disease activity. Distinction between different T cell subtypes could not be achieved in the analysis.

Receptor libraries were prepared by 5' RACE. The input for every TCR library was roughly 4,000 ng of total RNA. For each sample, cDNA synthesis was carried out in eight separate reactions using SMARTScribe reverse transcriptase. During cDNA synthesis, unique molecular identifiers containing a 6-nucleotide sample barcode were introduced by template switching. TCRalpha and TCRbeta cDNA was amplified by two nested PCRs of approximately 17 and 9 cycles, with bead purification after each PCR. Before amplification, the cDNA was treated with uracil DNA-glycosylase and purified using the QIAquick PCR purification kit. The second PCR added Illumina TruSeq-compatible adapters along with sample-specific barcodes. TapeStation and Qubit were used to check library quality and concentration, and 5 ng of each library went into the pool. Pooled libraries were sequenced on an Illumina HiSeq2500 single-index Rapid Run with 2 x 100 bp reads and custom sequencing primers. In the original analysis: MiGEC version 1.2.6 was used for UMI-based consensus assembly, which corrected PCR and sequencing errors. MiXCR version 2.1.1 handled V(D)J alignment, clonotype assembly and CDR3 extraction. To normalise gene usage, clonotype sharing and MAIT/NKT TCR abundance, the analysis used the top 1000, 10 000 and 20 000 clonotypes per sample. After downsampling to 27 000 UMIs, diversity was calculated as the inverse Simpson index using the vegan R package. Paired Mann-Whitney U tests were applied to discordant twin pairs, with Benjamini-Hochberg correction for multiple testing. The reads, reprocessed by TCRdb, yield one row per CDR3 protein sequence and no DNA. Clone size and V and J calls follow TCRdb, not the original study. The table for this sample lists over 120,000 distinct CDR3 sequences. The ten largest clonotypes hold roughly 1.2% of the sample.

Material for sequencing was blood. Recombination linked TRBV6-5 to TRBJ1-1; TCRdb's D call, TRBD1, is unchecked because there is no DNA. The TCR was taken from a human donor with ulcerative colitis or Crohn's disease, or a healthy co-twin of an affected twin (not recorded which). Here the CDR3 is given as CASSFQGPPNTEAFF.